The 5 T cell receptor beta chains listed next were all sequenced from one sample in a study of CD8 T cell repertoires and HIV-1 epitope variants. Antigens for these TCRs are unknown. Only in-frame clones appear in the TCRdb table, and some are missing; sequencing was by immunoSEQ multiplex PCR. Of under 3,500 clones listed, less than 80% are singletons. The source material was cultured CD8+ T cells derived from PBMCs. These receptors were taken from a male donor with HIV.

The chain uses TRBV28 and TRBJ1-2; D is unclear. The CDR3 spans 12 residues. Trimming took 3 bases from V and 8 from J, leaving 10 bases between them. Germline V gene data show CDR1 as MDHEN and CDR2 as SYDVKM. The CDR3 sequence is CASSFETTGYTF. CDR3 sequence (DNA): TGTGCCAGCAGTTTTGAGACGACGGGCTACACCTTC.

This chain links TRBV11-3 with TRBJ2-1; D is unclear. CDR3 length: 13 amino acids. V was pared by 2 bases and J by 8 bases, with 10 bases between. Looked up from germline, CDR1 is SGHNT and CDR2 is YENEEA. In nucleotides, the CDR3 is TGTGCCAGCAGCTTACGCTCATTCCATGAGCAGTTCTTC. Translated: CASSLRSFHEQFF.

This clone was observed a few times. The chain recombines TRBV19 with TRBJ2-4; 7 nucleotides agree with TRBD1. In germline, CDR1 is LNHDA, CDR2 SQIVND (reference sequence). The CDR3 extends over 15 amino acids. The trim removed 2 bases at V and 9 bases at J, leaving 10 bases unmatched. This CDR3 reads CASSISDRALGIQYF. DNA of the CDR3: TGTGCCAGTAGTATAAGCGACAGGGCGTTGGGCATTCAGTACTTC.

The table lists this clone with a few counts. In the same sample, other DNA sequences code for this CDR3. CDR3 in amino acids: CASSLPGGYTF. CDR3 sequence (DNA): TGTGCCAGCAGTCTGCCGGGAGGCTACACCTTC. The chain has TRBV28 and TRBJ1-2; D is unclear. Trimming took off 5 bases at V and 8 bases at J, with 9 bases between the two ends. CDR1 is MDHEN and CDR2 is SYDVKM in the germline V gene. The CDR3 runs 11 residues.

This clone has only one observation. The V call is TRBV28, the J call TRBJ1-1; 7 positions agree with TRBD1. The CDR3 extends over 14 amino acids. From germline, CDR1 is MDHEN and CDR2 SYDVKM. V trimming: 8 bases; J trimming: 3 bases; junction bases outside the gene matches: 9. CDR3 in DNA: TGTGCCAGCGCCATCCAGGGGGGAGACACTGAAGCTTTCTTT. Amino acid sequence: CASAIQGGDTEAFF.